This T cell receptor beta chain appears in the sequencing data of a study of cytomegalovirus exposure and HLA in healthy donors. Repertoires were generated with immunoSEQ multiplex PCR, while TCRdb's copy carries only in-frame clones and drops some. The repertoire consists of about 280,000 clones, with 88% occurring once and the leading ten covering roughly 1%. CDR1 and CDR2 (germline): SGHTA, FQGTGA. The CDR3 spans 15 residues. The V segment lost 2 bases and the J segment 4 bases; nucleotides outside the gene matches: 8. The J gene is TRBJ2-7, the V gene TRBV7-3, with 7 nucleotides matching TRBD2. The sample consisted of PBMCs. This clonotype was obtained from a woman between 18 and 29 years old in good health and CMV-seronegative. The CDR3 sequence is CASSLDPVGGYEQYF. DNA of the CDR3: TGTGCCAGCAGCTTAGACCCCGTGGGGGGGTACGAGCAGTACTTC.